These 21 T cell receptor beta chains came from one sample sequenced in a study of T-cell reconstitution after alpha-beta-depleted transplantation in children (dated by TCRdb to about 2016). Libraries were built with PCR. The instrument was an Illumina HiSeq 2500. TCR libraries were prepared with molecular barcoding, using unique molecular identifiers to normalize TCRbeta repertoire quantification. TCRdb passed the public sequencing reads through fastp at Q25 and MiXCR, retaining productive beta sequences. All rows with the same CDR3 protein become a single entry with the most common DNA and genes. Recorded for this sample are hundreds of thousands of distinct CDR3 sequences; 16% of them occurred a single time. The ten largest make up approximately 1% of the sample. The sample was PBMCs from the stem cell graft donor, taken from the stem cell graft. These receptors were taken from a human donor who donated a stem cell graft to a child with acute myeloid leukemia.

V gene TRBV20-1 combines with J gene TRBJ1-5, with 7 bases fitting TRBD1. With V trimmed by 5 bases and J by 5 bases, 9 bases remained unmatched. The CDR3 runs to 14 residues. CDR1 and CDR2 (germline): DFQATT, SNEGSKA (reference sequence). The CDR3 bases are TGCAGTGCTCGACAGGGACATATGTATCAGCCCCAGCATTTT. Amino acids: CSARQGHMYQPQHF.

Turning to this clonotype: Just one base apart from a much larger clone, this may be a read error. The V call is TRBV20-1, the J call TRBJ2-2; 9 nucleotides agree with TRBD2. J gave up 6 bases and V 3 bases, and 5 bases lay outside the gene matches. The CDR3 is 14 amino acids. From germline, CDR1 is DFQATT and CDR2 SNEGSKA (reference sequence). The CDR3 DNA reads TGCAGTGCTAGCTTAGCGGGGGACGCCGGGGAGCTGTTTTTT. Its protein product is CSASLAGDAGELFF.

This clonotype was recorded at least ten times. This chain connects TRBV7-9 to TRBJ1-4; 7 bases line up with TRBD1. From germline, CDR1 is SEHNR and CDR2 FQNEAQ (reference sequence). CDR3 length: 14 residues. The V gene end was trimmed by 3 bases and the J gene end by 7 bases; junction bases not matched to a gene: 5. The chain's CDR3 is CASSFEDRTEKLFF. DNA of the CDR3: TGTGCCAGCAGCTTCGAGGACAGGACTGAAAAACTGTTTTTT.

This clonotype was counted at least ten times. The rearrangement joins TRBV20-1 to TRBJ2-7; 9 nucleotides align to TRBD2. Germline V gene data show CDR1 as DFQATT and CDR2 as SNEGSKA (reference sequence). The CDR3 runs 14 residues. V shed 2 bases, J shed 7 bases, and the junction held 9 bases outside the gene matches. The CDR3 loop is CSARWSSGAGEQYF. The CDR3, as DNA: TGCAGTGCTAGATGGTCTAGCGGGGCGGGGGAGCAGTACTTC.

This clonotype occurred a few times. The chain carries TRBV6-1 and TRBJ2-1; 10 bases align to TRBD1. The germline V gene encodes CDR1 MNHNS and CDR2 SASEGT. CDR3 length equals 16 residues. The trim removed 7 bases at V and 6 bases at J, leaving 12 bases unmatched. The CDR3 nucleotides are TGTGCCAGCACCAGACCCGGGACAGGGGAACTCAATGAGCAGTTCTTC. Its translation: CASTRPGTGELNEQFF.

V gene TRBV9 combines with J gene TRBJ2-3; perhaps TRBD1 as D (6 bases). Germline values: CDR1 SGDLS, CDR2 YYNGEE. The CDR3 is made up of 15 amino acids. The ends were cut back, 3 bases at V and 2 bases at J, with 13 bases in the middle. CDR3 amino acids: CASSEVQGPTDTQYF. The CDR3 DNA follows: TGTGCCAGCAGCGAGGTACAGGGACCCACAGATACGCAGTATTTT.

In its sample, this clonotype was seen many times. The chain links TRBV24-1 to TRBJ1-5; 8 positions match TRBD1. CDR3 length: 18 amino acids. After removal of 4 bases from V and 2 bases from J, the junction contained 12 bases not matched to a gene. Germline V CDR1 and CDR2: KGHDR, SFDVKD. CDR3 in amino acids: CATSDPRDRYGGNQPQHF. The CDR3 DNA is TGTGCCACCAGTGACCCCCGGGACAGGTATGGTGGCAATCAGCCCCAGCATTTT.

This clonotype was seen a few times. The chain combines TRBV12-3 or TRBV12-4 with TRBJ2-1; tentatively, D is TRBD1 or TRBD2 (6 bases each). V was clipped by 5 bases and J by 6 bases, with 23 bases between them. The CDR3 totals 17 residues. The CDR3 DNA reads TGTGCCAGCAGTCCTACCAAGGGGGGCCTGGGTCTCAATGAGCAGTTCTTC. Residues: CASSPTKGGLGLNEQFF.

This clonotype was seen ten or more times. The CDR3 protein is CASSLAGGSNQPQHF. Here the CDR3 DNA reads TGTGCCAGCAGCTTAGCGGGGGGTAGCAATCAGCCCCAGCATTTT. The J gene is TRBJ1-5, the V gene TRBV7-2; maybe TRBD1 (5 bases). CDR1 is SGHTA and CDR2 is FQGNSA in the germline V gene. The CDR3 length is 15 residues. The ends were cut back, 0 bases at V and 0 bases at J, with 6 bases in the middle.

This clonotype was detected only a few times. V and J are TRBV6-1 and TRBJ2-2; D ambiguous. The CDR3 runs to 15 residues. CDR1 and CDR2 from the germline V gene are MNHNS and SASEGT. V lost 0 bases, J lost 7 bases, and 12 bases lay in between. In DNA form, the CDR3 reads TGTGCCAGCAGTGAAGCCCCGCAGGCCGACGGGGAGCTGTTTTTT. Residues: CASSEAPQADGELFF.

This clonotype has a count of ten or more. CDR3 coding DNA: TGCAGCGTTGGTCAGATAAACACTGAAGCTTTCTTT. Residues: CSVGQINTEAFF. The rearrangement uses TRBV29-1 and TRBJ1-1, with no clear D. Germline CDR1 reads SQVTM; CDR2 reads ANQGSEA. The V gene lost 4 bases and the J gene lost 2 bases, with 8 bases spanning the gap. The CDR3 sequence is 12 residues long.

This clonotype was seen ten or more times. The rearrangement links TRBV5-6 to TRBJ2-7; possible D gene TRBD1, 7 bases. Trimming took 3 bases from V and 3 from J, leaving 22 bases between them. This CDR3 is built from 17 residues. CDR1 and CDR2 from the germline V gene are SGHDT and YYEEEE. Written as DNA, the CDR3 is TGTGCCAGCAGCTCCCCGTGGCTCGCGGGACAGAGCTACGAGCAGTACGTC. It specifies CASSSPWLAGQSYEQYV.

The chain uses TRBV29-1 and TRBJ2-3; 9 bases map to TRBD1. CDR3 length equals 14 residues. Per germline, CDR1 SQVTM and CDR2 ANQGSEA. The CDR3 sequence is CSYPTGGGADTQYF. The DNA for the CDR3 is TGCAGTTATCCGACAGGGGGAGGTGCAGATACGCAGTATTTT.

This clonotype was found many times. The CDR3 DNA follows: TGCAGTGCTAGAGGACAGGGTTATTACGAGCAGTACGTC. It yields the protein CSARGQGYYEQYV. The J gene is TRBJ2-7, the V gene TRBV20-1; 7 nucleotides agree with TRBD1. The CDR3 extends over 13 amino acids. Germline V gene lookup returns CDR1 DFQATT and CDR2 SNEGSKA (reference sequence). V gave up 1 base and J gave up 4 bases; unmatched junction bases: 4.

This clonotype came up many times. CDR3 loop: CSASDRVWTDTQYF. As DNA, the CDR3 is TGCAGTGCCAGCGACAGGGTTTGGACAGATACGCAGTATTTT. The gene calls are TRBV20-1 and TRBJ2-3; 7 bases map to TRBD1. CDR3 size: 14 residues. CDR1 is DFQATT, CDR2 SNEGSKA, per germline (reference sequence). The J segment lost 3 bases and the V segment lost 6 bases, leaving 9 bases of the junction unmatched.

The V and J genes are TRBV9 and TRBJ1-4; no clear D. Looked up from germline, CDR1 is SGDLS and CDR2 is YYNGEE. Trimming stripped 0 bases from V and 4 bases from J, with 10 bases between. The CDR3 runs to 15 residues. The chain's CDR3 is CASSVDNSFNEKLFF. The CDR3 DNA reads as TGTGCCAGCAGCGTAGACAACAGCTTTAATGAAAAACTGTTTTTT.

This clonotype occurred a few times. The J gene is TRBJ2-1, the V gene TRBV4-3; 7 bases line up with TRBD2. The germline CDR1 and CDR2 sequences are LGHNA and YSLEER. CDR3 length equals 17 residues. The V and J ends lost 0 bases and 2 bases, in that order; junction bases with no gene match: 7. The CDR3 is CASSQDTPGGAYNEQFF. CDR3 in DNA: TGCGCCAGCAGCCAAGATACCCCGGGGGGAGCCTACAATGAGCAGTTCTTC.

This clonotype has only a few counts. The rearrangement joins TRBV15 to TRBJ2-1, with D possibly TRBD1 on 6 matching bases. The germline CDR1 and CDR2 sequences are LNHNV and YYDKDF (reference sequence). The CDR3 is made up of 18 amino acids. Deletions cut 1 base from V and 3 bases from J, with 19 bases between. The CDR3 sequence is CATSRGGSRDILYNEQFF. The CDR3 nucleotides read TGTGCCACCAGCAGAGGTGGGTCCCGGGACATCCTCTACAATGAGCAGTTCTTC.

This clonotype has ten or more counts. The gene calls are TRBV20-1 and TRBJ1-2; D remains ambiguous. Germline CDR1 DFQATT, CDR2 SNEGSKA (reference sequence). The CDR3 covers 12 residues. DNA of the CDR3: TGCACCTCAGAACCCTCCAACTATGGCTACACCTTC. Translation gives CTSEPSNYGYTF.

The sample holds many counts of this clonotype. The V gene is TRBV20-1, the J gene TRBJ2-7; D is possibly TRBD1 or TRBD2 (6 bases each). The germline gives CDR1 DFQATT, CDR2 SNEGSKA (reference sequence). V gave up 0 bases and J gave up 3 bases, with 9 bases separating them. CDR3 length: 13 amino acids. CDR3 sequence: CSAREEGGYEQYV. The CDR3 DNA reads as TGCAGTGCTAGAGAGGAGGGGGGCTACGAGCAGTACGTC.

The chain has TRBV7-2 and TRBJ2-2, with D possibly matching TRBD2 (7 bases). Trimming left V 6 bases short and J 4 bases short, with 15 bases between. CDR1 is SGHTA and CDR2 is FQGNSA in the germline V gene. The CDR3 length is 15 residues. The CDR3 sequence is CASSPGGPITGELFF. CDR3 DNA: TGTGCCAGCAGTCCCGGGGGGCCAATCACCGGGGAGCTGTTTTTT. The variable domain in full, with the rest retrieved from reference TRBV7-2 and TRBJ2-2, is GAGVSQSPSNKVTEKGKDVELRCDPISGHTALYWYRQSLGQGLEFLIYFQGNSAPDKSGLPSDRFSAERTGGSVSTLTIQRTQQEDSAVYLCASSPGGPITGELFFGEGSRLTVL.